The entry below gives a single T cell receptor beta chain sequence along with its context. Its antigen is still unknown. Assay: immunoSEQ multiplex PCR; the TCRdb copy retains only in-frame clones and omits some. The sample shows more than 65,000 clones, roughly 89% of them seen only once. The data were obtained in a study of OX40 agonist ivuxolimab in advanced cancers. Overall study results and limits: The investigators did not determine what antigen specificity the expanded peripheral T cells had. Among patients with partial responses at 0.1-3.0 mg/kg, clonal expansion was among the lowest.

The V end lost 6 bases, the J end lost 6 bases, and 15 bases lay between the germline ends. Germline CDR1 is SGHAT and CDR2 is FQNNGV. CDR3 length: 14 amino acids. The TCR originated in an adult with an advanced solid tumor such as melanoma, head and neck, liver or kidney cancer. Source: CD4+ or CD8+ T cells sorted from blood, taken in a trial of the OX40 agonist ivuxolimab. This chain links TRBV11-2 with TRBJ2-1; D gene uncertain. The CDR3 is CASSNSGLRNEQFF. The CDR3 DNA reads TGTGCCAGCAGTAATAGTGGGTTACGCAATGAGCAGTTCTTC. Variable domain in full (rest from reference TRBV11-2 and TRBJ2-1): EAGVAQSPRYKIIEKRQSVAFWCNPISGHATLYWYQQILGQGPKLLIQFQNNGVVDDSQLPKDRFSAERLKGVDSTLKIQPAKLEDSAVYLCASSNSGLRNEQFFGPGTRLTVL.